This T cell receptor beta chain originates from a study of cytomegalovirus exposure and HLA in healthy donors. The data were produced by immunoSEQ multiplex PCR, yet TCRdb's version contains in-frame clones alone and is incomplete. The profile shows 250,000 or so clones, roughly nine tenths of them singletons. General study points: Rarity characterized most TCR sequences, yet some public TCRs appeared in many donors.

CDR3 length: 14 residues. Germline V gene sequence: CDR1 ENHRY, CDR2 SYGVKD. V lost 5 bases and J lost 6; bases outside the gene matches: 9. A remark on this clone: Its specificity is unknown.

The specimen was PBMCs. The genes are TRBV10-3 and TRBJ2-7; TRBD1 matches at 8 bases. The sequence came from a man between 18 and 29 years old in good health and CMV-seropositive. This CDR3 is CAISPGQVFIEQYF. The CDR3, as DNA: TGTGCCATCAGTCCGGGACAGGTTTTTATCGAGCAGTACTTC.